This record looks at one T cell receptor beta chain sequence and its context. Its specificity is unknown. Germline assignment: CDR1 MGHDK and CDR2 SYGVNS. V trimming: 7 bases; J trimming: 4 bases; junction bases outside the gene matches: 13. The CDR3 spans 16 residues. TCRdb's table, derived via immunoSEQ multiplex PCR, lists solely in-frame clones and lacks some. This sample has about 260,000 clones, with 90% found just once. This entry is derived from a study of cytomegalovirus exposure and HLA in healthy donors. Study at large: Later analysis reported that the roughly 120 validation repertoires shared the platform of the roughly 710 first-cohort repertoires.

General study results and limits: Cytomegalovirus status was reportedly diagnosed by the classifier with high sensitivity and specificity. Some TCR beta chains (roughly 160 of them) were listed as cytomegalovirus-associated.

The clonotype originates from a woman aged 25-40 years in good health and CMV-seronegative. Sequences were obtained from PBMCs. The chain employs TRBV25-1 and TRBJ2-3; 8 bases match TRBD2. The CDR3 loop is CASKEPPREVADTQYF. For the CDR3, the DNA is TGTGCCAGCAAAGAACCCCCGCGGGAGGTGGCAGATACGCAGTATTTT.